The clone carrying this TCR beta chain was seen only a few times. These data are taken from a study of T cell repertoires in cytomegalovirus infection. Germline CDR1 is SNHLY and CDR2 is FYNNEI. V gave up 6 bases and J gave up 1 base; unmatched junction bases: 5. The CDR3 has 16 residues. TCRdb re-derived calls from the reads in MiXCR, one entry per CDR3 protein. This sample carries more than 500,000 distinct CDR3 sequences, approximately 17% of them seen once, and the ten largest clones take roughly a quarter. The sequenced material came from CD8+ T cells from PBMCs. The TCR sequence derives from a human donor in good health (CMV status not recorded). Some clones in this sample may be carry-over from other donors' samples. The V and J genes are TRBV2 and TRBJ2-5; 13 bases fit TRBD2. Here the CDR3 reads CASSATSGGPQETQYF. CDR3 DNA sequence: TGTGCCAGCAGCGCGACTAGCGGGGGGCCCCAAGAGACCCAGTACTTC.